This T cell receptor (beta chain) was observed in a study of OX40 agonist ivuxolimab in advanced cancers. Study background: Patients' therapy was ivuxolimab, an antibody that acts as an agonist of OX40 (CD134). Hepatocellular carcinoma, melanoma, renal cell or head and neck cancer affected the dose-escalation patients.

This CDR3 is built from 14 residues. Per germline, CDR1 MDHEN and CDR2 SYDVKM. V dropped 5 bases and J dropped 3 bases, with 14 bases sitting between them. Using immunoSEQ multiplex PCR, the repertoire was profiled, and TCRdb retains in-frame clones only, with some absent. The sample has 60,000 to 65,000 clones; about nine tenths are singletons. The specimen was CD4+ or CD8+ T cells sorted from blood, collected in a trial of the OX40 agonist ivuxolimab. This sequence joins TRBV28 and TRBJ2-7, with D possibly matching TRBD1 (7 bases). The source of this sequence is an adult with an advanced solid tumor such as melanoma, head and neck, liver or kidney cancer. The CDR3, as DNA: TGTGCCAGCAGTCCCCGGCAGGGGGGCTACGAGCAGTACTTC. It encodes CASSPRQGGYEQYF.